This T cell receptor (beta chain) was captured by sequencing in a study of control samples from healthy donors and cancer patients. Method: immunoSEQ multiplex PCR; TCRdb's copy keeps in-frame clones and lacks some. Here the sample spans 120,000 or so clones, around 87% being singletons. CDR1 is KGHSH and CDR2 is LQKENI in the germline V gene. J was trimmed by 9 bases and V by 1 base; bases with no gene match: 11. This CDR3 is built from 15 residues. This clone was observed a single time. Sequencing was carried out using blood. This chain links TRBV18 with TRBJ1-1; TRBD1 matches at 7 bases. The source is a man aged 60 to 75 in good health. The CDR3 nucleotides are TGTGCCAGCTCACCACTCGAACAGGGGTTAGGAAAAGCTTTCTTT. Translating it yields CASSPLEQGLGKAFF.